Here is one T cell receptor beta chain with its context. What it recognizes is unknown. Using RNA template, CDR3s of TCR alpha and beta were amplified with iRepertoire arm-PCR. For one-step reverse transcription and amplification, 100-400 ng of tissue mRNA or PBMC total RNA was used. TCRdb reanalysed the multiplex PCR reads using MiXCR and keeps one entry per CDR3 protein. The sample records roughly 200,000 distinct CDR3 sequences, around 40% being singletons. This record belongs to a study of glioma-infiltrating T cells. Study-wide findings and caveats: Non-neoplastic patients had below-expected tissue-blood divergence, while all gliomas exceeded expectation.

Germline V CDR1 and CDR2: PRHDT, FYEKMQ (reference sequence). Trimming removed 2 bases at V and 1 base at J, with 6 bases between. This CDR3 comprises 13 residues. Sequenced material: glioma tissue, nonneoplastic brain tissue, or PBMCs (not recorded which). The TCR comes from a human donor with low-grade glioma or glioblastoma, undergoing nonglioma brain surgery, or in good health (not recorded which). This chain uses TRBV13 with TRBJ2-7; D remains unclear. As DNA, the CDR3 is TGTGCCAGCAGCTTACAACAATCCTACGAGCAGTACTTC. Translation: CASSLQQSYEQYF.